This TCR beta chain appears in the sequencing data of a study of blood T cell repertoires in COVID-19. Germline V lookup: CDR1 LNHDA, CDR2 SQIVND (reference sequence). CDR3 size: 16 residues. Between the trimmed V and J ends, which lost 5 bases and 0 bases, there was a span of 14 bases. TCRdb's table, derived via immunoSEQ multiplex PCR, lists solely in-frame clones and lacks some. The sample carries some 200,000 clones, about 80% recorded once. The material sequenced was peripheral blood. The source is a human donor with acute or convalescent COVID-19. The donor label of this sample is uncertain. V usage is TRBV19 and J usage is TRBJ1-5; the D gene is possibly TRBD1 (5 bases). CDR3 region: CASSVRDYYSNQPQHF. In nucleotides, the CDR3 is TGTGCCAGTAGTGTCCGGGACTATTATAGCAATCAGCCCCAGCATTTT.